This T cell receptor (beta chain) was captured in a study of blood T cells in healthy people across ages (dated by TCRdb to the mid-2010s). At the level of the whole study: Template switching captured roughly one uniquely barcoded TCR beta cDNA molecule per two T cells in model experiments. The study measured age-related changes in TCR beta repertoire diversity using deep sequencing normalized with unique cDNA molecular identifiers. For two donors (one aged 18 to 30 and one aged 80 or older), the study analyzed two additional independent replicas of 1 million unique cDNA reads from the same blood draw. Four age groups were formed from the donors: young (average around 15 years), middle-aged (approximately 40), aged (62) and long-lived (around 82). To avoid experimental bias, donors of different ages were randomly spread across the sequencing lanes. Broader findings and caveats from the paper: A strong correlation was found between observed TCR beta diversity and the percentage of naive T cells measured by flow cytometry. Observed TCR beta diversity per million T cells fell roughly linearly with age, and a significant reduction was already apparent by age approximately 41. Conclusive comparison of naive and antigen-experienced compartments was prevented by the profiling of bulk unsorted PBMCs. Because the CMV infection status of the donors was unknown, age-related changes in expanded clonotypes may potentially have been confounded. Compared with the aged group, more naive CD4+ T cells, fewer expanded clones and increased TCR diversity were shown by the long-lived group, suggesting age selection. Estimates of total diversity from one million sequenced T cells were regarded as lower bounds and underestimates.

The library relied on 5' RACE. Reads for this sample came from an Illumina HiSeq 2500. A second roughly 7 to 11 cycle PCR used a sample-barcoded 5' primer and a J-beta primer mix. A template-switch 5' adaptor carrying 12 random nucleotides introduced a unique molecular identifier onto each TCR beta cDNA molecule. At least 2.5 million CDR3-containing paired-end reads were obtained from each sample. First-strand cDNA was synthesized from all RNA with the Mint cDNA synthesis kit, primed by a TRBC-specific oligonucleotide. Following uracil-DNA glycosylase treatment, a first 18-cycle PCR with universal primers M1SS and BC2_uni_R was performed on all cDNA. As for the authors' bioinformatics: For normalization, 1 million high-quality reads, each with a distinct molecular identifier, were randomly selected from each sample. Instead of being binned into consensus sequences, reads that shared molecular identifiers were thrown out. MiTCR, with a Q25 quality threshold and the strictest error-elimination algorithm, was used for CDR3 identification, clonotype clustering and error correction. A nonparametric unseen species model using Euler transformation provided a lower-bound estimate of total TCR beta diversity. In TCRdb, the public reads were trimmed at Q25 with fastp and aligned with MiXCR, with productive beta chains retained. Under each unique CDR3 protein, matching rows form one entry showing the most common genes and DNA. It is TCRdb's table, rather than the study itself, that gives the V and J calls and clone size. The sample table lists under 800,000 distinct CDR3 sequences, around 46% of them with a count of one. The biggest ten clones account for approximately 22% of the sample.

This clonotype has just a few counts. Its antigen target is currently unknown. No base qualities exist here, and no much larger clone lies one base off it. Including cysteine and phenylalanine, the CDR3 has 13 amino acids. The only DNA kept is the CDR3, 39 bases in frame from the first base. According to the germline V gene (reference sequence), CDR1 reads DFQATT and CDR2 reads SNEGSKA. Cut back by 6 bases and 6 bases, the V and J ends lie 12 bases apart. The 40 or so donors, aged about 6 to 90 years, were systemically healthy Caucasian individuals from Russia. Approximately 9.3 milliliters of peripheral blood were collected from each donor into EDTA-treated Vacutainer tubes. Ficoll-Paque density-gradient centrifugation was used to isolate PBMCs, with at least 7 million obtained per sample. Total RNA, at least 6 micrograms per sample, was extracted from PBMCs with Trizol reagent. The percentages of naive CD45RAhigh/CD27high T cells were determined by flow cytometry on a PBMC aliquot from every donor.

This chain joins TRBV20-1 to TRBJ1-6; 5 matching bases give a weak D call of TRBD1. The sequencing sample was made of blood. The source is a woman in her sixties or seventies in good health. The nucleotide sequence reads TGCAGTGCGGGGGGGGAACCTAATTCACCCCTCCACTTT. Its protein is CSAGGEPNSPLHF.